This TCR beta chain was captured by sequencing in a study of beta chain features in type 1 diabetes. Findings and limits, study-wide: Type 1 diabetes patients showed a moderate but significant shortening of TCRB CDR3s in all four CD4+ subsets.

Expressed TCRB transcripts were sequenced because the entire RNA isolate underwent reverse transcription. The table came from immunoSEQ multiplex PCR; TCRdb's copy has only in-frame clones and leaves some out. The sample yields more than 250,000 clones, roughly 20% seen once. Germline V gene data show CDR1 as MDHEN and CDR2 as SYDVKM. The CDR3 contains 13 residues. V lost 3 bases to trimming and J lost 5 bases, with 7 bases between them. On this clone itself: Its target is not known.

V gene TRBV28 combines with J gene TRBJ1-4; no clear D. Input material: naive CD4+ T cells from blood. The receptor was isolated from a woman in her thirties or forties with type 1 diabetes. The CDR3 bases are TGTGCCAGCAGTTTCGGAGCAAATGAAAAACTGTTTTTT. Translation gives CASSFGANEKLFF. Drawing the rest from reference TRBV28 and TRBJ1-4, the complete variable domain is DVKVTQSSRYLVKRTGEKVFLECVQDMDHENMFWYRQDPGLGLRLIYFSYDVKMKEKGDIPEGYSVSREKKERFSLILESASTNQTSMYLCASSFGANEKLFFGSGTQLSVL.